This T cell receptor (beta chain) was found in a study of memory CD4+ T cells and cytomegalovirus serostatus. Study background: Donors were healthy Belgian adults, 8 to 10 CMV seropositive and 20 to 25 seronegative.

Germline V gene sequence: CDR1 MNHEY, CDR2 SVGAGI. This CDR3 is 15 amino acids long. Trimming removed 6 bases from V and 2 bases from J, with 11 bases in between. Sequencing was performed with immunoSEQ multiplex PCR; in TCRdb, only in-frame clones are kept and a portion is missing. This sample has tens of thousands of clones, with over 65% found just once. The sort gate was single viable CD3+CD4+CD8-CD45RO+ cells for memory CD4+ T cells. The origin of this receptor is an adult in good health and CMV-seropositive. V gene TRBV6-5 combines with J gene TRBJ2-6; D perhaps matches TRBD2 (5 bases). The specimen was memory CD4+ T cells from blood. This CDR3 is CASSPRGAGANVLTF. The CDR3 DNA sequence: TGTGCCAGCAGCCCTCGGGGTGCTGGGGCCAACGTCCTGACTTTC.